The 32 T cell receptor beta chains presented below share a single source sample, sequenced in a study of identical twins. TCRdb recomputed calls from the 5' RACE reads with MiXCR, one row per CDR3 protein. Here the sample spans 700,000 or so distinct CDR3 sequences, around 8.3% being singletons. In addition, the sample was reused for a study of yellow fever vaccine responses in identical twins.

The sample consisted of PBMCs. These receptors were taken from a woman between 18 and 29 years old in good health.

The chain recombines TRBV7-6 with TRBJ2-3; 7 nucleotides match TRBD2. This CDR3 has 15 amino acids. Trimming cost V 1 base and J 2 bases; bases outside gene matches: 3. Germline CDR1 and CDR2: SGHVS and FNYEAQ. The CDR3 is CASSLGGGVTDTQYF. CDR3 sequence (DNA): TGTGCCAGCAGCTTAGGCGGGGGAGTCACAGATACGCAGTATTTT.

The chain joins TRBV28 to TRBJ1-4; D not certain. The CDR3 runs to 12 residues. V was clipped by 4 bases and J by 4 bases, with 4 bases between them. Germline CDR1 reads MDHEN; CDR2 reads SYDVKM. The CDR3 loop is CASSYDNEKLFF. Here the CDR3 DNA reads TGTGCCAGCAGTTATGATAATGAAAAACTGTTTTTT.

The chain couples TRBV6-1 to TRBJ2-3, with a tentative D call TRBD2 (6 bases). Looked up from germline, CDR1 is MNHNS and CDR2 is SASEGT. V was clipped by 5 bases and J by 7 bases, with 16 bases between them. The CDR3 is made up of 14 amino acids. The CDR3 coding sequence is TGTGCCAGCAGTCCATCTAGCGCGGGAAATACGCAGTATTTT. As protein: CASSPSSAGNTQYF.

A few counts support this clonotype. The CDR3 spells CASSMGTSSGANVLTF. CDR3 nucleotide sequence: TGTGCCAGCAGCATGGGGACTTCCTCTGGGGCCAACGTCCTGACTTTC. The V and J genes are TRBV27 and TRBJ2-6; D might be TRBD2 (6 bases). Between the trimmed V and J ends, which lost 6 bases and 0 bases, there was a span of 12 bases. This CDR3 spans 16 amino acids. In germline, CDR1 is MNHEY, CDR2 SMNVEV (reference sequence). Combining the CDR3 with reference TRBV27 and TRBJ2-6 gives the whole variable domain EAQVTQNPRYLITVTGKKLTVTCSQNMNHEYMSWYRQDPGLGLRQIYYSMNVEVTDKGDVPEGYKVSRKEKRNFPLILESPSPNQTSLYFCASSMGTSSGANVLTFGAGSRLTVL.

The V gene is TRBV28, the J gene TRBJ2-1; D is undetermined. Trimming left V 7 bases short and J 2 bases short, with 12 bases between. From germline, CDR1 is MDHEN and CDR2 SYDVKM. The CDR3 covers 14 residues. The DNA of the CDR3 is TGTGCCAGCACCTCGGTAGACCCCTACAATGAGCAGTTCTTC. Translation gives CASTSVDPYNEQFF.

This clonotype was counted a few times. This chain uses TRBV5-1 with TRBJ2-7; 10 bases are shared with TRBD2. Germline-derived CDR1 and CDR2 are SGHRS and YFSETQ. With 5 bases clipped from V and 4 bases from J, the junction kept 3 bases outside the gene matches. The CDR3 has 13 amino acids. The CDR3 sequence: CASSNSGRYEQYF. The CDR3 DNA reads as TGCGCCAGCAGTAATAGCGGGAGGTACGAGCAGTACTTC. The full variable domain, its missing parts supplied by reference TRBV5-1 and TRBJ2-7, is KAGVTQTPRYLIKTRGQQVTLSCSPISGHRSVSWYQQTPGQGLQFLFEYFSETQRNKGNFPGRFSGRQFSNSRSEMNVSTLELGDSALYLCASSNSGRYEQYFGPGTRLTVT.

J is TRBJ2-6 and V is TRBV13; D is unclear. The CDR3 loop spans 15 amino acids. Germline assignment: CDR1 PRHDT and CDR2 FYEKMQ (reference sequence). The V end lost 1 base, the J end lost 2 bases, and 6 bases lay between the germline ends. CDR3 loop: CASSLAEAGANVLTF. The CDR3 region has the DNA TGTGCCAGCAGCTTAGCTGAGGCTGGGGCCAACGTCCTGACTTTC. The full variable domain, with the rest looked up from reference TRBV13 and TRBJ2-6, is AAGVIQSPRHLIKEKRETATLKCYPIPRHDTVYWYQQGPGQDPQFLISFYEKMQSDKGSIPDRFSAQQFSDYHSELNMSSLELGDSALYFCASSLAEAGANVLTFGAGSRLTVL.

This chain joins TRBV6-5 and TRBJ2-7, with 8 bases matching TRBD2. The CDR3 consists of 16 residues. The junction had 10 bases not matched to a gene; V was cut back by 2 bases and J by 4 bases. From germline, CDR1 is MNHEY and CDR2 SVGAGI. CDR3 DNA sequence: TGTGCCAGCAGTTACGGACCCGGGGGGGGTACGTACGAGCAGTACTTC. Its translation is CASSYGPGGGTYEQYF.

A few counts support this clonotype. V usage is TRBV18 and J usage is TRBJ1-4; 7 bases are shared with TRBD1. The CDR3 runs 16 residues. Germline V CDR1 and CDR2: KGHSH, LQKENI. The V gene end was trimmed by 3 bases and the J gene end by 7 bases; junction bases not matched to a gene: 11. CDR3 protein: CASSPSETGLVEKLFF. CDR3 DNA sequence: TGTGCCAGCTCACCCTCCGAGACAGGGCTAGTTGAAAAACTGTTTTTT. The full variable domain, with the rest looked up from reference TRBV18 and TRBJ1-4, is NAGVMQNPRHLVRRRGQEARLRCSPMKGHSHVYWYRQLPEEGLKFMVYLQKENIIDESGMPKERFSAEFPKEGPSILRIQQVVRGDSAAYFCASSPSETGLVEKLFFGSGTQLSVL.

This clonotype was seen only a few times. The chain employs TRBV20-1 and TRBJ2-7; D not resolved. Germline loops: CDR1 DFQATT, CDR2 SNEGSKA (reference sequence). CDR3 length equals 13 residues. V lost 5 bases and J lost 8, with 19 bases in between. CDR3 protein: CSAPSDVKNQQYF. The DNA for the CDR3 is TGCAGTGCTCCCTCGGACGTGAAGAACCAGCAGTACTTC.

This chain connects TRBV6-7 to TRBJ1-5; tentatively, D is TRBD1 (5 bases). TRBV6-7 is annotated as an ORF whose role is uncertain. There are 20 residues in the CDR3. V was pared by 7 bases and J by 3 bases, with 31 bases between. The CDR3 DNA is TGTGCCAGCAACAATACGGCCCCGGCAGGGACGCCCTCTGTCAATCAGCCCCAGCATTTT. Residues: CASNNTAPAGTPSVNQPQHF.

A few counts support this clonotype. This sequence joins TRBV5-1 and TRBJ2-1, with 7 bases that match TRBD1. V was pared by 2 bases and J by 2 bases, with 7 bases of the junction left unmatched. The CDR3 sequence is 16 residues long. The germline V gene has CDR1 SGHRS and CDR2 YFSETQ. CDR3 residues: CASSFSGGATYNEQFF. CDR3 DNA sequence: TGCGCCAGCAGCTTTTCAGGGGGAGCTACCTACAATGAGCAGTTCTTC.

This clonotype has more than one count but fewer than ten. The chain recombines TRBV7-6 with TRBJ2-6, with a possible D match to TRBD2 (6 bases). V lost 6 bases to trimming and J lost 4 bases, with 19 bases between them. CDR3 length: 17 residues. The V gene's germline CDR1 is SGHVS and CDR2 FNYEAQ. CDR3 sequence: CASRSPGPGEGANVLTF. CDR3 DNA sequence: TGTGCCAGCAGATCCCCGGGGCCGGGGGAAGGGGCCAACGTCCTGACTTTC.

This chain uses TRBV14 with TRBJ2-3, with 8 bases fitting TRBD1. J was trimmed by 2 bases and V by 8 bases; bases with no gene match: 3. The CDR3 contains 13 residues. Germline CDR1 reads SGHDN; CDR2 reads FVKESK. CDR3 bases: TGTGCCAGCTGGGACAGGCACACAGATACGCAGTATTTT. Translation gives CASWDRHTDTQYF.

This clonotype was found a few times. The gene calls are TRBV12-3 or TRBV12-4 and TRBJ2-1; a weak D match, TRBD1 (6 bases). The CDR3 runs to 17 residues. With 0 bases removed from V and 2 bases from J, the gap between germline ends came to 14 bases. The CDR3 DNA sequence: TGTGCCAGCAGTTTAGCGCGGCCCCCAGGGGCCTACAATGAGCAGTTCTTC. It codes for CASSLARPPGAYNEQFF.

This clonotype was seen only a few times. V is TRBV7-9 and J is TRBJ2-4; D unclear. Germline V gene lookup returns CDR1 SEHNR and CDR2 FQNEAQ (reference sequence). The V gene lost 6 bases and the J gene lost 1 base, with 19 bases spanning the gap. CDR3 length: 17 residues. This CDR3 is CASSSLWGDGAKNIQYF. The CDR3 coding sequence is TGTGCCAGCAGTTCACTTTGGGGTGATGGGGCCAAAAACATTCAGTACTTC.

This clonotype was seen ten or more times. The chain combines TRBV9 with TRBJ1-1; weak D call: TRBD1 (6 bases). Trimming shortened V by 2 bases and J by 7 bases, and 18 bases separated the two germline ends. This CDR3 has 15 residues. Germline V gene lookup returns CDR1 SGDLS and CDR2 YYNGEE. The CDR3 sequence: CASSVIQGPVNEAFF. In nucleotides, the CDR3 is TGTGCCAGCAGCGTTATCCAGGGGCCGGTTAATGAAGCTTTCTTT. Complete variable domain (other parts from reference TRBV9 and TRBJ1-1): DSGVTQTPKHLITATGQRVTLRCSPRSGDLSVYWYQQSLDQGLQFLIQYYNGEERAKGNILERFSAQQFPDLHSELNLSSLELGDSALYFCASSVIQGPVNEAFFGQGTRLTVV.

CDR3 nucleotides: TGTGCCACCAGTGAACCCGGGACAGGGTTCACAGATACGCAGTATTTT. Encoded protein: CATSEPGTGFTDTQYF. The chain combines TRBV24-1 with TRBJ2-3; 9 positions agree with TRBD1. Germline V gene lookup returns CDR1 KGHDR and CDR2 SFDVKD. V lost 4 bases, J lost 2 bases, and 6 bases stayed unmatched. This CDR3 comprises 16 residues.

There are a few counts of this clonotype. The chain joins TRBV7-9 to TRBJ1-1, with D unresolved. This CDR3 has 13 amino acids. Per the germline V gene, CDR1 is SEHNR and CDR2 is FQNEAQ (reference sequence). V gave up 2 bases and J gave up 4 bases, with 8 bases separating them. The CDR3 spells CASSLFEATEAFF. CDR3 coding DNA: TGTGCCAGCAGCTTATTCGAGGCCACTGAAGCTTTCTTT.

The genes are TRBV7-2 and TRBJ2-1, with 11 bases fitting TRBD2. This CDR3 is 17 amino acids long. The germline gives CDR1 SGHTA, CDR2 FQGNSA. Trimming took 1 base from V and 9 from J; bases not matched to a gene: 11. The CDR3 DNA sequence: TGTGCCAGCAGCTTAGGTCACGTACTAGCGGGAGATGGTGAGCAGTTCTTC. As protein: CASSLGHVLAGDGEQFF.

This clonotype appeared a few times. The rearrangement uses TRBV20-1 and TRBJ2-3, with D perhaps TRBD2 (7 bases). CDR1 and CDR2 (germline): DFQATT, SNEGSKA (reference sequence). The CDR3 has 19 residues. V gave up 2 bases and J gave up 4 bases, with 28 bases separating them. CDR3 nucleotides: TGCAGTGCTAGACTTTATGGTCGGTCCCCAGGGAGGGGGGCAGATACGCAGTATTTT. Protein: CSARLYGRSPGRGADTQYF.

The table lists this clonotype with many counts. The gene calls are TRBV28 and TRBJ2-2, with D uncertain. V dropped 7 bases and J dropped 3 bases, with 3 bases sitting between them. This CDR3 comprises 11 residues. Germline V CDR1 and CDR2: MDHEN, SYDVKM. CDR3 region: CASTHTGELFF. CDR3 sequence (DNA): TGTGCCAGCACCCACACCGGGGAGCTGTTTTTT.

This clonotype was detected a few times. The V call is TRBV11-2, the J call TRBJ2-1, with TRBD1 identical over 7 bases. The length of the CDR3 is 15 residues. The V segment lost 4 bases and the J segment 3 bases; nucleotides outside the gene matches: 6. Germline loops: CDR1 SGHAT, CDR2 FQNNGV. The CDR3, as DNA: TGTGCCAGCAGCTCTCAGGGGGTAGACTACAATGAGCAGTTCTTC. This translates into CASSSQGVDYNEQFF.

This clonotype has more than one count but fewer than ten. The V and J genes are TRBV7-9 and TRBJ1-1; tentative D call: TRBD1 (5 bases). Per germline, CDR1 SEHNR and CDR2 FQNEAQ (reference sequence). CDR3 length equals 14 residues. V lost 4 bases to trimming and J lost 4 bases, with 13 bases between them. For the CDR3, the DNA is TGTGCCAGCAGCTACAGGAGGGTGGGCACTGAAGCTTTCTTT. Encoded protein: CASSYRRVGTEAFF. The full variable domain, in which reference TRBV7-9 and TRBJ1-1 provide the parts outside the CDR3, is DTGVSQNPRHKITKRGQNVTFRCDPISEHNRLYWYRQTLGQGPEFLTYFQNEAQLEKSRLLSDRFSAERPKGSFSTLEIQRTEQGDSAMYLCASSYRRVGTEAFFGQGTRLTVV.

V usage is TRBV18 and J usage is TRBJ1-1; 7 bases line up with TRBD1. Trimming removed 4 bases from V and 5 bases from J; junction bases left unmatched: 7. The V gene's germline CDR1 is KGHSH and CDR2 LQKENI. There are 14 residues in the CDR3. CDR3 protein: CASSQSSGGTEAFF. In DNA, the CDR3 is TGTGCCAGCTCACAAAGTTCAGGGGGAACTGAAGCTTTCTTT.

This clonotype was seen only a few times. This chain connects TRBV10-2 to TRBJ1-2; possibly TRBD1 for D (5 bases). Germline lookup yields CDR1 WSHSY and CDR2 SAAADI. This CDR3 has 16 amino acids. The V end was cut by 0 bases, the J end by 4 bases, with 15 bases between. The CDR3 DNA sequence: TGCGCCAGCAGTGAGTCTGGAGGGAGGGGTTCCTATGGCTACACCTTC. It codes for CASSESGGRGSYGYTF.

This clonotype has at least ten counts. The chain links TRBV3-1 to TRBJ2-7; 9 nucleotides agree with TRBD1. Germline CDR1 and CDR2: LGHDT and YNNKEL (reference sequence). Losses at the gene ends were 5 bases for V and 5 bases for J; bases not matched to a gene: 10. The CDR3 sequence is 15 residues long. The CDR3 DNA reads as TGTGCCAGCAGCAAGAACCGGGACAGGGTCGACGAGCAGTACTTC. This translates into CASSKNRDRVDEQYF.

The table lists this clonotype with a few counts. The chain joins TRBV6-2 or TRBV6-3 to TRBJ2-5; D remains ambiguous. The CDR3 has 13 residues. V was pared by 2 bases and J by 5 bases, with 9 bases between. Per the germline V gene, CDR1 is MNHEY and CDR2 is SVGEGT. CDR3 amino acids: CASSYEEKETQYF. DNA for the CDR3: TGTGCCAGCAGTTACGAGGAGAAGGAGACCCAGTACTTC.

For the CDR3, the DNA is TGCGCCAGCAGCCAAGACGGTCCTAGCGCCGACACAGATACGCAGTATTTT. It specifies CASSQDGPSADTDTQYF. This chain joins TRBV4-3 and TRBJ2-3; D might be TRBD2 (6 bases). The V and J ends lost 0 bases and 2 bases respectively, with 15 bases between them. The germline gives CDR1 LGHNA, CDR2 YSLEER. The CDR3 runs to 17 residues.

This clonotype was recorded at least ten times. DNA for the CDR3: TGCGCCAGCAGCTTAGGCCGATTCGACGAGCAGTACTTC. Translating gives CASSLGRFDEQYF. The rearrangement uses TRBV5-1 and TRBJ2-7; D is undetermined. The germline V gene has CDR1 SGHRS and CDR2 YFSETQ. Trimming took off 2 bases at V and 5 bases at J, with 11 bases between the two ends. The CDR3 loop spans 13 amino acids.

This clonotype was observed a few times. The chain links TRBV20-1 to TRBJ2-1; 8 bases are shared with TRBD2. Germline V gene lookup returns CDR1 DFQATT and CDR2 SNEGSKA (reference sequence). CDR3 size: 14 residues. V lost 6 bases and J lost 9; bases outside the gene matches: 13. The DNA of the CDR3 is TGCAGTGCGAACGGGAGGGATATCTGGCTTGAGCAGTTCTTC. This translates into CSANGRDIWLEQFF.

This chain joins TRBV27 and TRBJ2-1; tentatively, D is TRBD2 (6 bases). V was clipped by 5 bases and J by 9 bases, with 14 bases between them. Germline lookup yields CDR1 MNHEY and CDR2 SMNVEV (reference sequence). The CDR3 totals 13 residues. The CDR3 DNA sequence: TGTGCCAGCAGTGCCGGGACTCCAATTGAGCAGTTCTTC. It encodes CASSAGTPIEQFF.